The present T cell receptor beta chain was sequenced within a study of ipilimumab plus nivolumab after autologous stem cell transplantation. Checkpoint therapy with ipilimumab 1 mg/kg began 14 to 28 days after transplant. The CDR3 runs to 14 residues. Trimming removed 5 bases from V and 8 bases from J, with 16 bases in between. The germline V gene encodes CDR1 LNHDA and CDR2 SQIVND (reference sequence). Assay used: immunoSEQ multiplex PCR; TCRdb lists only in-frame clones, some missing. Altogether 15,000 to 20,000 clones are present, around 81% being singletons, with the ten largest covering approximately 6.6%.

The chain links TRBV19 to TRBJ2-1; D is unresolved. The TCR sequence derives from a male donor with diffuse large B-cell lymphoma. The sequencing here drew on PBMCs, taken in a trial of ipilimumab plus nivolumab as post-transplant consolidation. The CDR3 sequence is CASSFLRARDEQFF. For the CDR3, the DNA is TGTGCCAGTAGTTTCCTACGGGCCCGCGATGAGCAGTTCTTC.